The 19 T cell receptor beta chains given below trace back to one sample, sequenced in a study of blood T cell repertoires in COVID-19. Only in-frame clones appear in the TCRdb table, and some are missing; sequencing was by immunoSEQ multiplex PCR. Among 200,000 to 300,000 clones, 70% to 90% were seen once, and the ten largest hold 4%. The sequenced material came from peripheral blood. These receptors were collected from a man between 45 and 60 years old with acute or convalescent COVID-19.

The chain links TRBV19 to TRBJ2-5, with 12 bases that match TRBD2. This CDR3 is built from 17 residues. Trimming cost V 6 bases and J 0 bases; bases outside gene matches: 8. Germline CDR1 LNHDA, CDR2 SQIVND (reference sequence). CDR3 coding DNA: TGTGCCAGTAGACCTTCGCGACTAGCGGGAGACCAAGAGACCCAGTACTTC. Protein: CASRPSRLAGDQETQYF.

The rearrangement joins TRBV6-2 or TRBV6-3 to TRBJ1-3; maybe TRBD1 (5 bases). The V end lost 6 bases, the J end lost 0 bases, and 15 bases lay between the germline ends. The germline V gene encodes CDR1 MNHEY and CDR2 SVGEGT. The CDR3 runs 16 residues. CDR3 bases: TGTGCCAGCAGCACACCGGGGGAGGTCTCTGGAAACACCATATATTTT. Protein product: CASSTPGEVSGNTIYF.

V usage is TRBV9 and J usage is TRBJ1-1, with D tentatively TRBD1 (5 bases). The V gene's germline CDR1 is SGDLS and CDR2 YYNGEE. The CDR3 runs 15 residues. Trimming shortened V by 0 bases and J by 4 bases, and 13 bases separated the two germline ends. The CDR3 loop is CASSVAGGVGTEAFF. DNA of the CDR3: TGTGCCAGCAGCGTAGCTGGAGGGGTCGGCACTGAAGCTTTCTTT.

The chain recombines TRBV5-1 with TRBJ1-3; D is unclear. This CDR3 has 15 amino acids. V dropped 2 bases and J dropped 0 bases, with 9 bases sitting between them. Per the germline V gene, CDR1 is SGHRS and CDR2 is YFSETQ. The CDR3 DNA reads as TGCGCCAGCAGCTTACCACAGAGCTCTGGAAACACCATATATTTT. Its translation: CASSLPQSSGNTIYF. Filled out from reference TRBV5-1 and TRBJ1-3, the complete variable domain reads KAGVTQTPRYLIKTRGQQVTLSCSPISGHRSVSWYQQTPGQGLQFLFEYFSETQRNKGNFPGRFSGRQFSNSRSEMNVSTLELGDSALYLCASSLPQSSGNTIYFGEGSWLTVV.

The V call is TRBV6-5, the J call TRBJ1-2, with TRBD1 matching 8 bases. This CDR3 comprises 15 residues. Germline V lookup: CDR1 MNHEY, CDR2 SVGAGI. The trim removed 2 bases at V and 7 bases at J, leaving 9 bases unmatched. The CDR3 DNA reads as TGTGCCAGCAGTTACACCCGGACAGGGAGGGGTGGCTACACCTTC. Its translation: CASSYTRTGRGGYTF.

The rearrangement links TRBV10-3 to TRBJ2-7; TRBD2 agrees at 10 bases. CDR3 length: 14 amino acids. In germline, CDR1 is ENHRY, CDR2 SYGVKD. The V segment lost 8 bases and the J segment 6 bases; nucleotides outside the gene matches: 10. The CDR3 coding sequence is TGTGCCATCCGACAGAGCGGGAGGGGAAGCGAGCAGTACTTC. It specifies CAIRQSGRGSEQYF.

The chain combines TRBV5-1 with TRBJ1-6; TRBD1 agrees at 7 bases. V gave up 4 bases and J gave up 6 bases; unmatched junction bases: 4. CDR3 size: 14 residues. In germline, CDR1 is SGHRS, CDR2 YFSETQ. CDR3 loop: CASSQGQLNSPLHF. The CDR3, as DNA: TGCGCCAGCAGCCAGGGACAGCTTAATTCACCCCTCCACTTT.

The genes are TRBV6-1 and TRBJ1-5; D is unresolved. V was shortened by 2 bases and J by 12 bases, with 11 bases between the two germline ends. Germline loops: CDR1 MNHNS, CDR2 SASEGT. The CDR3 consists of 12 residues. CDR3 nucleotides: TGTGCCAGCAGTGAATGGCCTCGCGGCCAGCATTTT. Translating it yields CASSEWPRGQHF.

The V call is TRBV12-3 or TRBV12-4, the J call TRBJ2-7; weak D call: TRBD2 (6 bases). V lost 3 bases and J lost 6, with 9 bases in between. This CDR3 spans 12 amino acids. The DNA for the CDR3 is TGTGCCAGCAGTTTCGGGAGCGGCGAGCAGTACTTC. Translation gives CASSFGSGEQYF.

CDR3 nucleotide sequence: TGTGCCAGCAGCAAAGACAGTAACTATGGCTACACCTTC. Translated, it gives CASSKDSNYGYTF. This rearrangement joins TRBV7-9 to TRBJ1-2; maybe TRBD1 (5 bases). Looked up from germline, CDR1 is SEHNR and CDR2 is FQNEAQ (reference sequence). Trimming cost V 5 bases and J 1 base, with 8 bases left between them. The CDR3 length is 13 residues.

The chain has TRBV24-1 and TRBJ2-3; D possibly corresponds to TRBD2 (7 bases). The CDR3 sequence is 14 residues long. Germline CDR1 is KGHDR and CDR2 is SFDVKD. The germline V and J ends were trimmed by 3 bases and 4 bases, with 10 bases remaining between them. CDR3 sequence: CATSDPGGPDTQYF. The CDR3 nucleotides read TGTGCCACCAGTGATCCGGGGGGCCCAGATACGCAGTATTTT.

This chain joins TRBV10-3 and TRBJ1-2, with TRBD1 as a possible D gene (6 bases). V lost 5 bases and J lost 6, with 13 bases in between. The CDR3 totals 13 residues. Germline CDR1 ENHRY, CDR2 SYGVKD. Here the CDR3 reads CAISSQGVDGYTF. CDR3 bases: TGTGCCATCAGTTCACAGGGTGTCGATGGCTACACCTTC.

The DNA of the CDR3 is TGTGCCAGCAGCTTAAATCGCGGGCCGGAGACCCAGTACTTC. Translated: CASSLNRGPETQYF. This chain connects TRBV7-2 to TRBJ2-5, with TRBD2 as a possible D gene (5 bases). V was clipped by 2 bases and J by 5 bases, with 12 bases between them. CDR3 length equals 14 residues. Germline V gives CDR1 SGHTA, CDR2 FQGNSA.

The chain has TRBV7-2 and TRBJ1-3; D unclear. V was clipped by 0 bases and J by 0 bases, with 6 bases between them. This CDR3 contains 15 residues. CDR1 is SGHTA and CDR2 is FQGNSA in the germline V gene. The CDR3 DNA reads as TGTGCCAGCAGCTTAGCGAGTTTCTCTGGAAACACCATATATTTT. This translates into CASSLASFSGNTIYF.

The chain carries TRBV6-6 and TRBJ1-1; D unclear. Germline CDR1 reads MNHNY; CDR2 reads SVGAGI (reference sequence). V lost 4 bases, J lost 1 base, and 7 bases lay in between. The CDR3 runs to 13 residues. Here the CDR3 DNA reads TGTGCCAGCAGTTTGGTGGCGAACACTGAAGCTTTCTTT. This gives the protein CASSLVANTEAFF.

This clone was seen only once. The chain recombines TRBV10-2 with TRBJ2-5; 7 bases line up with TRBD2. The J segment lost 5 bases and the V segment lost 5 bases, leaving 11 bases of the junction unmatched. Looked up from germline, CDR1 is WSHSY and CDR2 is SAAADI. The CDR3 has 15 residues. The CDR3 reads CASSTAAGPGETQYF. CDR3 in DNA: TGCGCCAGCAGTACGGCAGCGGGGCCAGGCGAGACCCAGTACTTC.

The rearrangement uses TRBV6-5 and TRBJ1-3; the D gene is possibly TRBD1 (5 bases). The CDR3 covers 14 residues. In germline, CDR1 is MNHEY, CDR2 SVGAGI. Between the trimmed V and J ends, which lost 4 bases and 4 bases, there was a span of 11 bases. CDR3 coding DNA: TGTGCCAGCAGTTCCCGGGGGAAGGGAAACACCATATATTTT. This translates into CASSSRGKGNTIYF.

This clone was picked up a small number of times. J is TRBJ1-5 and V is TRBV12-3 or TRBV12-4; no clear D gene. Trimming left V 6 bases short and J 6 bases short, with 9 bases between. The CDR3 consists of 12 residues. CDR3 amino acids: CASREGSQPQHF. As DNA, the CDR3 is TGTGCCAGCAGAGAAGGGAGTCAGCCCCAGCATTTT.

The chain employs TRBV28 and TRBJ2-7, with D possibly TRBD1 on 5 matching bases. V lost 6 bases to trimming and J lost 2 bases, with 17 bases between them. Germline V CDR1 and CDR2: MDHEN, SYDVKM. The CDR3 runs to 15 residues. CDR3 coding DNA: TGTGCCAGCAGATCGACAGAAAAGCTGCCCTACGAGCAGTACTTC. Translated: CASRSTEKLPYEQYF.